A single sample gave rise to the 18 T cell receptor beta chains below, sequenced in a study of cytomegalovirus exposure and HLA in healthy donors. Use of 60 Vbeta and 13 Jbeta primers characterized the PCR. Data came from immunoSEQ multiplex PCR; TCRdb stores just in-frame clones and leaves some out. This sample has 90,000 to 100,000 clones, with about 72% found just once. Input material: PBMCs. Every receptor here comes from a woman aged 55-75 years in good health and CMV-seropositive.

V is TRBV27 and J is TRBJ1-2; perhaps TRBD1 as D (5 bases). The CDR3 runs to 13 residues. V was pared by 4 bases and J by 8 bases, with 14 bases between. CDR1 is MNHEY, CDR2 SMNVEV, per germline (reference sequence). The chain's CDR3 is CASSWGTGGGYTF. CDR3 nucleotides: TGTGCCAGCAGTTGGGGCACCGGGGGAGGCTACACCTTC.

The CDR3 here is CASTWGGVGEAFF. CDR3 nucleotides: TGTGCCAGCACCTGGGGGGGAGTGGGTGAAGCTTTCTTT. This chain joins TRBV13 and TRBJ1-1; a weak D match, TRBD1 (5 bases). Trimming shortened V by 7 bases and J by 7 bases, and 16 bases separated the two germline ends. CDR3 length: 13 amino acids. Per germline, CDR1 PRHDT and CDR2 FYEKMQ (reference sequence).

The CDR3 spells CASSTRRGQAVQETQYF. In DNA form, the CDR3 reads TGTGCCAGCAGTACCCGAAGGGGTCAAGCCGTCCAAGAGACCCAGTACTTC. The V gene is TRBV27, the J gene TRBJ2-5, with D perhaps TRBD1 (5 bases). V was pared by 5 bases and J by 1 base, with 20 bases between. CDR3 length equals 17 residues. In germline, CDR1 is MNHEY, CDR2 SMNVEV (reference sequence).

This clone was recorded a few times. The rearrangement uses TRBV5-1 and TRBJ2-7; maybe TRBD1 (5 bases). Germline lookup yields CDR1 SGHRS and CDR2 YFSETQ. The ends were cut back, 3 bases at V and 4 bases at J, with 17 bases in the middle. The CDR3 length is 15 residues. CDR3 bases: TGCGCCAGCAGCTATCGACAGACACGGTCTTACGAGCAGTACTTC. Protein: CASSYRQTRSYEQYF.

The chain carries TRBV9 and TRBJ2-1, with TRBD2 identical over 9 bases. Germline V gene data show CDR1 as SGDLS and CDR2 as YYNGEE. The trim removed 0 bases at V and 7 bases at J, leaving 11 bases unmatched. The CDR3 is 17 residues long. The CDR3: CASSVVGAGGQGNEQFF. CDR3 DNA: TGTGCCAGCAGCGTAGTAGGAGCGGGAGGCCAAGGTAATGAGCAGTTCTTC.

This chain connects TRBV7-9 to TRBJ2-1, with 9 nucleotides matching TRBD2. Germline trimming cut 11 bases from V and 2 bases from J; bases unmatched to any gene: 10. The CDR3 is 15 amino acids. Per germline, CDR1 SEHNR and CDR2 FQNEAQ (reference sequence). DNA of the CDR3: TGTGCCGGAAATAGGTTAGCGGGAGCCTACAATGAGCAGTTCTTC. This gives the protein CAGNRLAGAYNEQFF.

This chain links TRBV2 with TRBJ1-5; a possible D gene is TRBD1 (5 bases). CDR3 length equals 15 residues. The germline gives CDR1 SNHLY, CDR2 FYNNEI. V dropped 5 bases and J dropped 1 base, with 12 bases sitting between them. The DNA of the CDR3 is TGTGCCAGCAGTAATCAGGGAACCAGCAATCAGCCCCAGCATTTT. This sequence encodes CASSNQGTSNQPQHF.

The rearrangement links TRBV2 to TRBJ2-7; 8 bases agree with TRBD1. The trim removed 4 bases at V and 2 bases at J, leaving 10 bases unmatched. Germline values: CDR1 SNHLY, CDR2 FYNNEI. The CDR3 runs 16 residues. CDR3 residues: CASSALGQEGAYEQYF. In DNA form, the CDR3 reads TGTGCCAGCAGTGCCCTGGGACAGGAGGGGGCCTACGAGCAGTACTTC. Using reference TRBV2 and TRBJ2-7 for the parts outside the CDR3, the full variable domain is EPEVTQTPSHQVTQMGQEVILRCVPISNHLYFYWYRQILGQKVEFLVSFYNNEISEKSEIFDDQFSVERPDGSNFTLKIRSTKLEDSAMYFCASSALGQEGAYEQYFGPGTRLTVT.

The chain combines TRBV5-4 with TRBJ2-7; D not resolved. The CDR3 contains 14 residues. V lost 3 bases to trimming and J lost 0 bases, with 10 bases between them. The germline V gene encodes CDR1 SGHNT and CDR2 YYREEE (reference sequence). This chain's CDR3 is CASSSDTYSYEQYF. For the CDR3, the DNA is TGTGCCAGCAGCTCCGACACCTACTCCTACGAGCAGTACTTC.

V and J are TRBV5-1 and TRBJ1-2; perhaps TRBD1 as D (5 bases). V lost 4 bases and J 8 bases, leaving 15 bases between the germline ends. The CDR3 length is 13 residues. Per the germline V gene, CDR1 is SGHRS and CDR2 is YFSETQ. CDR3 protein: CASSASGGGGYTF. DNA of the CDR3: TGCGCCAGCAGCGCATCCGGGGGAGGAGGCTACACCTTC.

This clone was counted once. This chain joins TRBV20-1 and TRBJ1-1, with D unclear. Germline V gives CDR1 DFQATT, CDR2 SNEGSKA (reference sequence). Trimming took off 4 bases at V and 8 bases at J, with 11 bases between the two ends. The CDR3 covers 11 residues. The CDR3 coding sequence is TGCAGTGCTATAAATATGAGGGAAGCTTTCTTT. Residues: CSAINMREAFF.

The rearrangement joins TRBV19 to TRBJ2-7, with D unresolved. V was cut by 3 bases and J by 5 bases, with 11 bases left in between. This CDR3 comprises 13 residues. Germline V gene data show CDR1 as LNHDA and CDR2 as SQIVND (reference sequence). The CDR3 sequence is CASSIYLMDEQYF. CDR3 DNA: TGTGCCAGTAGTATCTACCTTATGGACGAGCAGTACTTC.

The J gene is TRBJ2-5, the V gene TRBV4-2; 8 bases agree with TRBD2. V shed 0 bases, J shed 0 bases, and the junction held 3 bases outside the gene matches. Germline lookup yields CDR1 LGHNA and CDR2 YNFKEQ. The CDR3 contains 16 residues. DNA for the CDR3: TGTGCCAGCAGCCAAGAGGTAGCGGGGTACCAAGAGACCCAGTACTTC. This encodes CASSQEVAGYQETQYF.

Of note for this clone: Other DNA sequences of this sample code for an identical CDR3. CDR3 coding DNA: TGTGCCAGTAGGACGGCAGGGGGCTTTTCTCCCTCCTATGGCTACACCTTC. This translates into CASRTAGGFSPSYGYTF. The chain employs TRBV19 and TRBJ1-2; 8 nucleotides line up with TRBD1. The CDR3 consists of 17 residues. With V trimmed by 6 bases and J by 4 bases, 16 bases remained unmatched. Germline assignment: CDR1 LNHDA and CDR2 SQIVND (reference sequence). Full variable domain (rest looked up from reference TRBV19 and TRBJ1-2): DGGITQSPKYLFRKEGQNVTLSCEQNLNHDAMYWYRQDPGQGLRLIYYSQIVNDFQKGDIAEGYSVSREKKESFPLTVTSAQKNPTAFYLCASRTAGGFSPSYGYTFGSGTRLTVV.

This chain uses TRBV28 with TRBJ1-5, with D perhaps matching TRBD1 (6 bases). This CDR3 is built from 17 residues. From germline, CDR1 is MDHEN and CDR2 SYDVKM. V was clipped by 8 bases and J by 3 bases, with 23 bases between them. CDR3 bases: TGTGCCAGCCGACCCCTCCCGCGGGGGGCACCCAATCAGCCCCAGCATTTT. It codes for CASRPLPRGAPNQPQHF.

In regard to this clone: The junction departs from the called germline gene at one end, perhaps through a read error. This sequence joins TRBV7-7 and TRBJ2-5; 9 bases line up with TRBD1. The J call is doubtful: the DNA matches TRBJ2-7 better. This CDR3 has 14 amino acids. Germline lookup yields CDR1 SSHAT and CDR2 FNYEAQ (reference sequence). CDR3 coding DNA: TGTGCTAGCAGCCCCGGACAGGGGCCCTACGAGCAGTACTTC. As protein: CASSPGQGPYEQYF.

The chain combines TRBV5-1 with TRBJ1-4, with D perhaps TRBD1 (5 bases). The CDR3 has 16 amino acids. V shed 3 bases and J shed 8 bases, with 20 bases lying between them. The germline CDR1 and CDR2 sequences are SGHRS and YFSETQ. The CDR3 protein is CASSSGTRKEGEKLFF. The CDR3 bases are TGCGCCAGCAGCTCCGGGACTCGCAAGGAGGGCGAAAAACTGTTTTTT.

The chain joins TRBV7-9 to TRBJ2-3, with a tentative D call TRBD2 (5 bases). The CDR3 consists of 13 residues. CDR1 and CDR2 (germline): SEHNR, FQNEAQ (reference sequence). Trimming pared 2 bases from V and 6 bases from J, leaving 9 bases between. CDR3 in amino acids: CASSLSTSDTQYF. CDR3 nucleotide sequence: TGTGCCAGCAGCTTATCAACTAGTGATACGCAGTATTTT.